The 24 T cell receptor beta chains listed next were all sequenced from one sample in a study of OX40 agonist ivuxolimab in advanced cancers. Assay used: immunoSEQ multiplex PCR; TCRdb lists only in-frame clones, some missing. The sample lists about 50,000 clones, around 84% occurring once. Sequencing used CD4+ or CD8+ T cells sorted from blood, obtained in a trial of the OX40 agonist ivuxolimab. The source is an adult with an advanced solid tumor such as melanoma, head and neck, liver or kidney cancer.

The gene calls are TRBV6-4 and TRBJ2-1; D is undetermined. The CDR3 has 13 residues. V was shortened by 2 bases and J by 4 bases, with 6 bases between the two germline ends. The germline CDR1 and CDR2 sequences are MRHNA and SNTAGT. The CDR3 loop is CASSDAGYNEQFF. Written as DNA, the CDR3 is TGTGCCAGCAGTGACGCCGGTTACAATGAGCAGTTCTTC.

The chain combines TRBV7-9 with TRBJ1-1; D is ambiguous. The CDR3 is 10 residues long. The germline V gene encodes CDR1 SEHNR and CDR2 FQNEAQ (reference sequence). Trimming stripped 6 bases from V and 4 bases from J, with 3 bases between. The CDR3 DNA sequence: TGTGCCAGCAGTTTCACTGAAGCTTTCTTT. Translation gives CASSFTEAFF.

The CDR3 region is CASSGGLAGGGAYNEQFF. The CDR3 bases are TGTGCCAGTAGTGGGGGACTAGCGGGAGGGGGAGCTTACAATGAGCAGTTCTTC. The rearrangement joins TRBV19 to TRBJ2-1, with 16 bases fitting TRBD2. V shed 5 bases and J 4 bases; nucleotides not matched to a gene: 8. Germline CDR1 is LNHDA and CDR2 is SQIVND (reference sequence). There are 18 residues in the CDR3.

The chain combines TRBV11-2 with TRBJ2-5; tentatively, D is TRBD1 (5 bases). The CDR3 totals 16 residues. V lost 4 bases and J lost 4, with 19 bases in between. Germline V gene data show CDR1 as SGHAT and CDR2 as FQNNGV. Written as DNA, the CDR3 is TGTGCCAGCAGCTCAACCTACCCAGACAGATCAGAGACCCAGTACTTC. Translating gives CASSSTYPDRSETQYF.

The genes are TRBV5-1 and TRBJ1-2; 8 bases match TRBD1. The CDR3 is made up of 13 amino acids. The ends lost 3 bases at V and 4 bases at J; junction bases unmatched: 2. Germline CDR1 and CDR2: SGHRS and YFSETQ. CDR3 protein: CASSSDRGYGYTF. DNA of the CDR3: TGCGCCAGCAGCTCCGACAGGGGCTATGGCTACACCTTC.

This clone was observed a few times. This chain connects TRBV11-2 to TRBJ1-4; D is ambiguous. Trimming removed 1 base from V and 4 bases from J, with 10 bases in between. Germline assignment: CDR1 SGHAT and CDR2 FQNNGV. The CDR3 sequence is 15 residues long. The CDR3 nucleotides are TGTGCCAGCAGCTTAGCGGCCAGACATAATGAAAAACTGTTTTTT. Protein: CASSLAARHNEKLFF.

The chain combines TRBV5-6 with TRBJ2-7; 11 bases fit TRBD2. The junction had 5 bases not matched to a gene; V was cut back by 4 bases and J by 2 bases. The CDR3 contains 15 residues. CDR1 SGHDT and CDR2 YYEEEE come from the germline V gene. CDR3: CASSSGTSGPYEQYF. The CDR3 DNA is TGTGCCAGCAGCAGCGGGACTAGCGGCCCCTACGAGCAGTACTTC. The full variable domain, with the rest looked up from reference TRBV5-6 and TRBJ2-7, is DAGVTQSPTHLIKTRGQQVTLRCSPKSGHDTVSWYQQALGQGPQFIFQYYEEEERQRGNFPDRFSGHQFPNYSSELNVNALLLGDSALYLCASSSGTSGPYEQYFGPGTRLTVT.

This clone was recorded a few times. The chain employs TRBV6-5 and TRBJ2-7; D not certain. CDR1 and CDR2 from the germline V gene are MNHEY and SVGAGI. The ends were cut back, 0 bases at V and 6 bases at J, with 12 bases in the middle. CDR3 length: 14 amino acids. CDR3 DNA sequence: TGTGCCAGCAGTTACTCGAGGAAGCAGTTCGAGCAGTACTTC. It specifies CASSYSRKQFEQYF.

This rearrangement joins TRBV7-2 to TRBJ1-4; D gene ambiguous. Germline lookup yields CDR1 SGHTA and CDR2 FQGNSA. V dropped 1 base and J dropped 6 bases, with 12 bases sitting between them. The length of the CDR3 is 15 residues. The CDR3 region has the DNA TGTGCCAGCAGCTTAGACGGAAGGAAGGATGAAAAACTGTTTTTT. The encoded protein is CASSLDGRKDEKLFF.

The genes are TRBV10-3 and TRBJ2-1; 7 nucleotides align to TRBD2. The CDR3 has 16 residues. CDR1 is ENHRY, CDR2 SYGVKD, per germline. The ends lost 3 bases at V and 7 bases at J; junction bases unmatched: 12. The CDR3 region is CAISDSGTGGVNEQFF. The CDR3 region has the DNA TGTGCCATCAGTGACTCCGGGACTGGGGGGGTGAATGAGCAGTTCTTC.

The chain joins TRBV27 to TRBJ1-1; possible D gene TRBD1, 6 bases. The CDR3 sequence is 13 residues long. Germline CDR1 is MNHEY and CDR2 is SMNVEV (reference sequence). V lost 7 bases, J lost 5 bases, and 14 bases lay in between. The CDR3 bases are TGTGCCAGCACAAAGGGGGAATCAACTGAAGCTTTCTTT. Its protein product is CASTKGESTEAFF.

The chain combines TRBV6-1 with TRBJ2-5; 10 bases fit TRBD1. The J call may be mistaken, given a closer DNA end match to TRBJ2-7. In germline, CDR1 is MNHNS, CDR2 SASEGT. The CDR3 contains 15 residues. The DNA of the CDR3 is TGTGCCAGCAGTGAAGCAGGGACAGGGGCCCACGAGCAGTACTTC. Encoded protein: CASSEAGTGAHEQYF.

The chain employs TRBV29-1 and TRBJ1-1, with D unclear. V was clipped by 2 bases and J by 5 bases, with 6 bases between them. The CDR3 loop spans 11 amino acids. CDR1 and CDR2 from the germline V gene are SQVTM and ANQGSEA. In nucleotides, the CDR3 is TGCAGCGTTGAAACGGGGACTGAAGCTTTCTTT. Its translation is CSVETGTEAFF.

V is TRBV7-7 and J is TRBJ2-1; possible D gene TRBD1, 6 bases. V gave up 3 bases and J gave up 0 bases, with 12 bases separating them. CDR1 SSHAT and CDR2 FNYEAQ come from the germline V gene (reference sequence). The CDR3 is 16 amino acids. The CDR3 loop reads CASSFGGPSSYNEQFF. Here the CDR3 DNA reads TGTGCCAGCAGCTTTGGGGGCCCAAGCTCCTACAATGAGCAGTTCTTC.

The chain is built from TRBV2 and TRBJ1-2, with 7 bases aligning to TRBD1. The germline CDR1 and CDR2 sequences are SNHLY and FYNNEI. The CDR3 is 15 residues long. J gave up 2 bases and V 6 bases, and 9 bases lay outside the gene matches. The CDR3 nucleotides read TGTGCCAGCAGGGGCGACAGGGCGGGGAACTATGGCTACACCTTC. This encodes CASRGDRAGNYGYTF.

This clone was picked up one time. The DNA for the CDR3 is TGCGCCAGCAGTGAGGAGTTGGGGTTAGCGGGCCGCTCTGGGGCCAACGTCCTGACTTTC. Translating it yields CASSEELGLAGRSGANVLTF. The chain uses TRBV10-1 and TRBJ2-6; 7 positions match TRBD2. The J segment lost 0 bases and the V segment lost 2 bases, leaving 13 bases of the junction unmatched. The CDR3 totals 20 residues. CDR1 is WNHNN and CDR2 is SYGVQD in the germline V gene (reference sequence).

The chain couples TRBV6-5 to TRBJ2-1; D is unresolved. Between the trimmed V and J ends, which lost 0 bases and 9 bases, there was a span of 12 bases. CDR1 is MNHEY and CDR2 is SVGAGI in the germline V gene. The CDR3 is 14 amino acids. The CDR3 nucleotides read TGTGCCAGCAGTTACTCCCGAGAAGCGCCTGAGCAGTTCTTC. It encodes CASSYSREAPEQFF.

V is TRBV25-1 and J is TRBJ1-1; D gene uncertain. This CDR3 comprises 14 residues. V lost 0 bases to trimming and J lost 3 bases, with 8 bases between them. In germline, CDR1 is MGHDK, CDR2 SYGVNS. In nucleotides, the CDR3 is TGTGCCAGCAGTGAATACGGAAGGGACACTGAAGCTTTCTTT. Amino acids: CASSEYGRDTEAFF.

V and J are TRBV6-1 and TRBJ1-1, with a tentative D call TRBD1 (5 bases). Germline CDR1 is MNHNS and CDR2 is SASEGT. Between the trimmed V and J ends, which lost 7 bases and 6 bases, there was a span of 12 bases. CDR3 length equals 12 residues. CDR3 region: CASIREGSEAFF. Here the CDR3 DNA reads TGTGCCAGCATACGAGAGGGGTCTGAAGCTTTCTTT.

The rearrangement links TRBV5-1 to TRBJ2-5, with 7 bases identical to TRBD2. The CDR3 loop spans 15 amino acids. After removal of 9 bases from V and 1 base from J, the junction contained 12 bases not matched to a gene. Per the germline V gene, CDR1 is SGHRS and CDR2 is YFSETQ. The CDR3 region is CATHNGGGGQETQYF. The CDR3 nucleotides read TGCGCCACCCACAACGGCGGGGGAGGCCAAGAGACCCAGTACTTC.

This sequence joins TRBV30 and TRBJ2-3, with D perhaps matching TRBD2 (5 bases). Trimming left V 3 bases short and J 4 bases short, with 11 bases between. This CDR3 region has 13 residues. From germline, CDR1 is GTSNPN and CDR2 SVGIG (reference sequence). The CDR3 DNA reads as TGTGCCTGGAGCGGGATAGATGCAGATACGCAGTATTTT. Residues: CAWSGIDADTQYF.

The V and J genes are TRBV28 and TRBJ1-4; tentative D call: TRBD1 (6 bases). This CDR3 contains 16 residues. V gave up 6 bases and J gave up 4 bases, with 18 bases separating them. Germline V CDR1 and CDR2: MDHEN, SYDVKM. The CDR3 DNA reads TGTGCCAGCAGCCCGCCGAGGGGGAGGGATAATGAAAAACTGTTTTTT. It encodes CASSPPRGRDNEKLFF.

The chain is built from TRBV7-9 and TRBJ2-7; 8 bases are shared with TRBD1. Germline-derived CDR1 and CDR2 are SEHNR and FQNEAQ (reference sequence). This CDR3 contains 15 residues. Losses at the gene ends were 5 bases for V and 0 bases for J; bases not matched to a gene: 6. The CDR3 reads CASSVTGGYSYEQYF. For the CDR3, the DNA is TGTGCCAGCAGCGTAACAGGGGGTTACTCCTACGAGCAGTACTTC.

This chain links TRBV6-5 with TRBJ2-3; 12 bases are shared with TRBD2. This CDR3 has 16 residues. Germline trimming cut 0 bases from V and 7 bases from J; bases unmatched to any gene: 5. Germline CDR1 and CDR2: MNHEY and SVGAGI. The CDR3 loop reads CASSYSLAGGSNTQYF. The DNA of the CDR3 is TGTGCCAGCAGTTACTCTCTAGCGGGAGGGAGTAATACGCAGTATTTT.